This entry describes one T cell receptor (beta chain). This record belongs to a study of cytomegalovirus exposure and HLA in healthy donors. Per the germline V gene, CDR1 is SGHNT and CDR2 is YYREEE (reference sequence). The CDR3 is made up of 15 amino acids. The germline V and J ends were trimmed by 1 base and 3 bases, with 10 bases remaining between them. PCR amplification relied on 60 Vbeta primers (plus 13 Jbeta primers). Assay used: immunoSEQ multiplex PCR; TCRdb lists only in-frame clones, some missing. This table holds roughly 240,000 clones, 85% found once. This receptor was identified in a girl aged 2 to 9 in good health and CMV-seronegative. The sample comprised PBMCs. This rearrangement joins TRBV5-4 to TRBJ2-2; D is unresolved. CDR3 loop: CASSLPQPYTGELFF. In DNA form, the CDR3 reads TGTGCCAGCAGCTTGCCACAGCCTTACACCGGGGAGCTGTTTTTT.